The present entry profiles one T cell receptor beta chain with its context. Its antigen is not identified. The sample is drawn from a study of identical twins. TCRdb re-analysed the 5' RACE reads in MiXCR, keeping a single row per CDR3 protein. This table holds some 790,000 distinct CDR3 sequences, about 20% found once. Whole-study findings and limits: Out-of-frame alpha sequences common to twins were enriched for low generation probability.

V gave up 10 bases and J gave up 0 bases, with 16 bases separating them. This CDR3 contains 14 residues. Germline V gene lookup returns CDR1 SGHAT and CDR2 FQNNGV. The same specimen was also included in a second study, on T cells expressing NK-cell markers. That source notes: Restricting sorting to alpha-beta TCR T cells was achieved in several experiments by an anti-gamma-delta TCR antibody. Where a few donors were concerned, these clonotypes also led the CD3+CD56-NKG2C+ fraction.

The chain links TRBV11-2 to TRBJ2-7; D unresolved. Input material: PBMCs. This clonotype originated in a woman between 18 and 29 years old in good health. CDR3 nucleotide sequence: TGTGCCACCTCAGCTTACGCCCGCTCCTACGAGCAGTACTTC. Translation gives CATSAYARSYEQYF.